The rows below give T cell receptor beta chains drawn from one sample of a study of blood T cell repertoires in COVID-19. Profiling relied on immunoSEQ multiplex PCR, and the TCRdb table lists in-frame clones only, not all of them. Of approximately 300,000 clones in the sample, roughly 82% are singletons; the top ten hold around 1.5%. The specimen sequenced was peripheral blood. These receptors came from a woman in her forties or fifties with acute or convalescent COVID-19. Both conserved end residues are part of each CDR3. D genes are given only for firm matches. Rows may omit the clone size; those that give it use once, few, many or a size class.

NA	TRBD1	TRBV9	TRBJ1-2	CASSTPRQGGYYGYTF
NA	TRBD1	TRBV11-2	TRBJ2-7	CASSSTGSESDEQYF
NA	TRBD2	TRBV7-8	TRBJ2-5	CASGSTALEWGTNQETQYF
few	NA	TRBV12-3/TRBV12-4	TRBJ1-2	CASSLGGPYGYTF
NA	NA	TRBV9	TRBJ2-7	CASSVGPWSEQYF
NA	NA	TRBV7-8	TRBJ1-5	CASSLGRRGWYRGNQPQHF
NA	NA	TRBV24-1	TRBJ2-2	CATSDPFTGELFF
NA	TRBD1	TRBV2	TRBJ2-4	CASSVPTGGKNIQYF
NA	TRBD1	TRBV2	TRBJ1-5	CARGQGYSNQPQHF
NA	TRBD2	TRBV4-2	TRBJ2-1	CASSPRRSSGGHPSSYNEQFF
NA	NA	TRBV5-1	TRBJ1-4	CTSSFLGTRGEKLFF
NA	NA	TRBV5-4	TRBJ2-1	CASSSSAHEQFF
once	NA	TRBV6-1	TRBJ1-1	CASSEPGLNTEAFF
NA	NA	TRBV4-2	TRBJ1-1	CASSQAATGFDTEAFF
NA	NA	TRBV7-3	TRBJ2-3	CASSLYTDTQYF
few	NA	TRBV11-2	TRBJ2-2	CASSFSSPGELFF
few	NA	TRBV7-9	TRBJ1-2	CASSRARDYGYTF
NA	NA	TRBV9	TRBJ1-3	CASSVDPPDRSGNTIYF
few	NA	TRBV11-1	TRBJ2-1	CASSLDRSGQFF
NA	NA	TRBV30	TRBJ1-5	CAWSVGGDFYQPQHF
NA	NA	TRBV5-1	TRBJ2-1	CASSLAADEQFF
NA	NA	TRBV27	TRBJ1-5	CASSLNLRNQPQHF
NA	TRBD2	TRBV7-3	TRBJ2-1	CASSLRASGRDEQFF
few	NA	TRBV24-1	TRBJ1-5	CATSDSRMGLGPQHF
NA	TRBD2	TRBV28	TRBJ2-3	CASSLRGSGRARTQYF
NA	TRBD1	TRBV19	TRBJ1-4	CASSDRGLNEKLFF
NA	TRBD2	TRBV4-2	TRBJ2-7	CASSQPGLAGASYEQYF
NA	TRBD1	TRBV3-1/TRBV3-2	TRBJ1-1	CASSTGVNTEAFF
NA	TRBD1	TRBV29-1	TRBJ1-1	CSVYGQGANTEAFF
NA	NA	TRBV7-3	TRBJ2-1	CASSFRAGAYNEQFF
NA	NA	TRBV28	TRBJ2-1	CASSLTGANGYEQFF
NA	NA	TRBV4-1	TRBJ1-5	CASSQDHYQPQHF
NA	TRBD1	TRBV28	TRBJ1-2	CASSLGTGGDYGYTF
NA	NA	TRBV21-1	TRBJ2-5	CASSKGLAGDGETQYF
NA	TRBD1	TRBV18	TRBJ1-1	CASSPQTGRTEAFF
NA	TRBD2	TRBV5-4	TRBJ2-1	CASSLRLAGGSDEQFF
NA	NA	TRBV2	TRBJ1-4	CASSDRRGDKKLFF
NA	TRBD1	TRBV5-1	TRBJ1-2	CASSSDRDGYTF
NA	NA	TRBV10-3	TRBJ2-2	CATTNTGELFF
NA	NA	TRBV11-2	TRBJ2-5	CASSLIYPGSTETQYF